This TCR beta chain was identified in a study of control samples from healthy donors and cancer patients. V gave up 1 base and J gave up 4 bases, with 10 bases separating them. Germline assignment: CDR1 SNHLY and CDR2 FYNNEI. This CDR3 comprises 14 residues. Comments on this clone: A read error is likely, as this CDR3 ends without the conserved phenylalanine or tryptophan.

Repertoires were generated with immunoSEQ multiplex PCR, while TCRdb's copy carries only in-frame clones and drops some. The sample yields fewer than 95,000 clones, 86% seen once. Sample: blood. The clonotype originates from a woman in her forties or fifties in good health. The genes are TRBV2 and TRBJ1-1; D is perhaps TRBD1 (5 bases). The CDR3 coding sequence is TGTGCCAGCAGTGAAGTCGGGGCGGGCACTGAAGCTTTCCTT. Translated, it gives CASSEVGAGTEAFL.